This T cell receptor (beta chain) was recorded in a study of blood T cell repertoires in COVID-19. Study overall: From the United States, Italy and Spain came samples of acute and convalescent COVID-19. Nucleic acid was either cDNA or gDNA, and it came from T cells, B-cell-depleted T cells, or PBMCs.

Methods used by the authors: Counts of nucleated cells, estimated from reference gene primer amplification, were obtained. Profiling relied on immunoSEQ multiplex PCR, and the TCRdb table lists in-frame clones only, not all of them. V, J and clone size were drawn from that table, and D and trimming were deduced from the DNA. The sample has 40,000 to 60,000 clones; about 86% are singletons. This receptor was obtained from an older man with active COVID-19. Sequenced material: peripheral blood.

The CDR3 region is CASSYSGRAYNEQFF. The CDR3 DNA sequence: TGTGCCAGCAGTTACTCTGGCAGGGCCTACAATGAGCAGTTCTTC. V usage is TRBV6-6 and J usage is TRBJ2-1, with TRBD1 as a possible D gene (5 bases). The CDR3 is 15 residues long. Germline CDR1 reads MNHNY; CDR2 reads SVGAGI (reference sequence). V lost 0 bases and J 2 bases, leaving 8 bases between the germline ends.